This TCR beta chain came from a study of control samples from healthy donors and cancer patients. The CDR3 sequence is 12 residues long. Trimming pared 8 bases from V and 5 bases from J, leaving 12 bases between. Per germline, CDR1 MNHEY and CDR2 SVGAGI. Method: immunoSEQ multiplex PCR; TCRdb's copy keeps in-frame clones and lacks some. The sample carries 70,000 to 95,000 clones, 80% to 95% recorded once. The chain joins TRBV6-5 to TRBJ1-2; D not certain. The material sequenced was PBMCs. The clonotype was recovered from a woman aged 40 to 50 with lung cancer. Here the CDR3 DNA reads TGTGCCAGCTTCGGCAGGAGGTATGGCTACACCTTC. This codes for CASFGRRYGYTF.